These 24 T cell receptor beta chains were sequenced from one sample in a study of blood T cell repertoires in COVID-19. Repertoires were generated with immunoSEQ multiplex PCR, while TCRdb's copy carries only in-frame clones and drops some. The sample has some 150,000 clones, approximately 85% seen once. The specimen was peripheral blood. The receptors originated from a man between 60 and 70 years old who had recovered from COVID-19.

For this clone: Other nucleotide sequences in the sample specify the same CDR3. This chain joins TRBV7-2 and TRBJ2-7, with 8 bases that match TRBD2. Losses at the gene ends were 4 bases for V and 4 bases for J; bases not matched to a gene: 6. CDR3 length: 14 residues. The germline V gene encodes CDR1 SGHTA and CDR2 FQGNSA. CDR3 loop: CASSYRGGPYEQYF. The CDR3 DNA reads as TGTGCCAGCAGCTATCGGGGGGGCCCGTACGAGCAGTACTTC.

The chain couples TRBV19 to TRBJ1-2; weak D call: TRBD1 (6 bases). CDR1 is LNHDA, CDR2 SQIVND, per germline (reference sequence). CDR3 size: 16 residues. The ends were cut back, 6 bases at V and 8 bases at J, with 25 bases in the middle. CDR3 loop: CASSIGNRAVPRGYTF. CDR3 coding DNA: TGTGCCAGTAGCATTGGGAACAGGGCCGTTCCTCGCGGCTACACCTTC.

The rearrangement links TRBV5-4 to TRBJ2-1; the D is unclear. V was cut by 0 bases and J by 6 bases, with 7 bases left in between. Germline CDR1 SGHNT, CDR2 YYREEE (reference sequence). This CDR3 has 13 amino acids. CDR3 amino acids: CASSLAFPNEQFF. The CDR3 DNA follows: TGTGCCAGCAGCTTGGCCTTTCCCAATGAGCAGTTCTTC.

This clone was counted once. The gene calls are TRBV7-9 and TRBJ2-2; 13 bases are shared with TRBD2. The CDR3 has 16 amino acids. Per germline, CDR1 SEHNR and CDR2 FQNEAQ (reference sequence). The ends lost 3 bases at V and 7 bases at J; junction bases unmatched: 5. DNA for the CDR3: TGTGCCAGCAGCTTCCTCGGACTAGCGGGGGTCGGGGAGCTGTTTTTT. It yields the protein CASSFLGLAGVGELFF.

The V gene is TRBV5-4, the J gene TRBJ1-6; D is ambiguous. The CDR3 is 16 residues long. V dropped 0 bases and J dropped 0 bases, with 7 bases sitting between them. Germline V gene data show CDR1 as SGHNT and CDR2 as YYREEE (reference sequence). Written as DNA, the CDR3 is TGTGCCAGCAGCTTGGACCGCGGCTCCTATAATTCACCCCTCCACTTT. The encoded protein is CASSLDRGSYNSPLHF.

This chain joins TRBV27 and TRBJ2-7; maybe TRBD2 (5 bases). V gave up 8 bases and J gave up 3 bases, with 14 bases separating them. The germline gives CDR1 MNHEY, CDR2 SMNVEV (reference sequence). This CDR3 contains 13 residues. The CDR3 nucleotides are TGTGCCAGCTCCCGGGATCGGGACTACGAGCAGTACTTC. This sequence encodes CASSRDRDYEQYF.

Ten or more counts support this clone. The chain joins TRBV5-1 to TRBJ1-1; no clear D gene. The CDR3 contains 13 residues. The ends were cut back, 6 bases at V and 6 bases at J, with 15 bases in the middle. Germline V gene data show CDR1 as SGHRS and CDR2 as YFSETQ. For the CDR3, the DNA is TGCGCCAGCACCGCCGGGTGGAGGGCTGAAGCTTTCTTT. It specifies CASTAGWRAEAFF.

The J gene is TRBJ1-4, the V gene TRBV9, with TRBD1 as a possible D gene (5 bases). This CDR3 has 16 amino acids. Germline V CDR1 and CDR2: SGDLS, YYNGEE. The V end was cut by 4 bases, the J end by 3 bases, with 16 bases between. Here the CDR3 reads CASSLGARQANEKLFF. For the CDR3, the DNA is TGTGCCAGCAGCTTAGGGGCCCGGCAGGCTAATGAAAAACTGTTTTTT.

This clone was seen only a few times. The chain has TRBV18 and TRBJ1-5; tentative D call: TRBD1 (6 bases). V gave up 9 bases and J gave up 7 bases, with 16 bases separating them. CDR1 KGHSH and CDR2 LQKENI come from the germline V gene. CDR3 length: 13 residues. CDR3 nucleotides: TGTGCCAGTAATACAGGGTCGCGGCAGCCCCAGCATTTT. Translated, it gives CASNTGSRQPQHF.

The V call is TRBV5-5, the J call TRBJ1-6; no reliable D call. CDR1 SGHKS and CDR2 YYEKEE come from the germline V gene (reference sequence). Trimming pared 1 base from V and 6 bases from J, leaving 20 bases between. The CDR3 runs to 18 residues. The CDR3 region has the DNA TGTGCCAGCAGCTTGATCTCTCGGAGGTCCGCTCCTAATTCACCCCTCCACTTT. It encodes CASSLISRRSAPNSPLHF.

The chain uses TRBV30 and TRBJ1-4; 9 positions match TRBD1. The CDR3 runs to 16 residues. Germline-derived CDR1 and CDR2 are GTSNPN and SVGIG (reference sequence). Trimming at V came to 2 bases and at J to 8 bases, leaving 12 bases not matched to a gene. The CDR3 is CAWSPRSGQGLEKLFF. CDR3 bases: TGTGCCTGGAGTCCCAGATCTGGACAGGGGTTGGAAAAACTGTTTTTT.

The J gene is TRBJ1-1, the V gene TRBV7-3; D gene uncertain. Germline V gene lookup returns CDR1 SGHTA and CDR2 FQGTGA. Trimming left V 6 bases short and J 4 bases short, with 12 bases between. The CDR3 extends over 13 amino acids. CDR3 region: CASSFRGGTEAFF. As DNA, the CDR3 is TGTGCCAGCAGTTTCCGAGGTGGCACTGAAGCTTTCTTT.

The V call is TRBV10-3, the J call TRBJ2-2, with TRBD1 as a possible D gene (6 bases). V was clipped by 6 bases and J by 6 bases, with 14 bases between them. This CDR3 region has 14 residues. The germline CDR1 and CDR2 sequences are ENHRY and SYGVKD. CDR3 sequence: CAISDQGKSGELFF. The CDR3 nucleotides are TGTGCCATCAGCGACCAGGGGAAGTCCGGGGAGCTGTTTTTT.

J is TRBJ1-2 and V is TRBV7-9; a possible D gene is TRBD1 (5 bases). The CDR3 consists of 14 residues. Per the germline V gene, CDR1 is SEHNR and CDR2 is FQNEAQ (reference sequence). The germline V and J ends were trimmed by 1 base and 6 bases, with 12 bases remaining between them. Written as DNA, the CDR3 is TGTGCCAGCAGCTTAGGGGGGGAGGAAGATGGCTACACCTTC. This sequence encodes CASSLGGEEDGYTF. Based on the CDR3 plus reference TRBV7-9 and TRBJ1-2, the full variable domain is DTGVSQNPRHKITKRGQNVTFRCDPISEHNRLYWYRQTLGQGPEFLTYFQNEAQLEKSRLLSDRFSAERPKGSFSTLEIQRTEQGDSAMYLCASSLGGEEDGYTFGSGTRLTVV.

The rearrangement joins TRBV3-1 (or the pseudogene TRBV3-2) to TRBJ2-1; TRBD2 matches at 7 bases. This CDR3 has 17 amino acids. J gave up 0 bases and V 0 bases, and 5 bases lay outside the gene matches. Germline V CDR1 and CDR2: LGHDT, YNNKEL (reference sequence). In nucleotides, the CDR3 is TGTGCCAGCAGCCAAGATGGGGCTAGCGGCTCCTACAATGAGCAGTTCTTC. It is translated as CASSQDGASGSYNEQFF.

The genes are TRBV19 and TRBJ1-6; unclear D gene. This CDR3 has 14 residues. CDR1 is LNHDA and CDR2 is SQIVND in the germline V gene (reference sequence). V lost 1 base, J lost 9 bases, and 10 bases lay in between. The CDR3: CASSIAGIGSPLHF. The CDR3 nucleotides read TGTGCCAGTAGTATAGCCGGGATTGGTTCACCCCTCCACTTT.

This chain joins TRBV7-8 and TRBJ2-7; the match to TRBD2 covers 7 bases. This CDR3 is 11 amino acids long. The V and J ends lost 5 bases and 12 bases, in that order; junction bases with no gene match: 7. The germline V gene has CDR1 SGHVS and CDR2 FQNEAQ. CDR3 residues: CASSKGGHGYF. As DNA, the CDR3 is TGTGCCAGCAGCAAGGGAGGGCACGGGTACTTC.

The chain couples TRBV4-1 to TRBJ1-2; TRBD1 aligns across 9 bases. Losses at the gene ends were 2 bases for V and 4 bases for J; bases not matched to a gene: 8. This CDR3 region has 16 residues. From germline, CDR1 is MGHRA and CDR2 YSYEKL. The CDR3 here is CASSQLSTGGGYGYTF. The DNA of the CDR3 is TGCGCCAGCAGCCAATTATCTACAGGGGGCGGCTATGGCTACACCTTC.

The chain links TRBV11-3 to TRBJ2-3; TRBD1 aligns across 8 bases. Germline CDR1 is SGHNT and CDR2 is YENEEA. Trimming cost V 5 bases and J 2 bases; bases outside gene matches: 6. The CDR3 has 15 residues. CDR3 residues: CASSRGTGTTDTQYF. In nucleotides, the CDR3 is TGTGCCAGCAGCCGCGGGACAGGAACCACAGATACGCAGTATTTT.

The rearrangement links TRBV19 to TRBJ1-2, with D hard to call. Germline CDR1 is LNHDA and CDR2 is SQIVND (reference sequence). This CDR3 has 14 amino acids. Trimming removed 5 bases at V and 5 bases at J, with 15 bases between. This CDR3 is CASSAPGLLYGYTF. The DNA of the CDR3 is TGTGCCAGTAGTGCCCCAGGACTGCTATATGGCTACACCTTC.

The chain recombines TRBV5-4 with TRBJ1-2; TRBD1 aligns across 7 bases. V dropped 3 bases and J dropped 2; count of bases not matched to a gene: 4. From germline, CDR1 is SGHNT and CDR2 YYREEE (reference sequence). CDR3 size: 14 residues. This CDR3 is CASSSPTGNYGYTF. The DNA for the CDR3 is TGTGCCAGCAGCTCCCCGACAGGGAACTATGGCTACACCTTC.

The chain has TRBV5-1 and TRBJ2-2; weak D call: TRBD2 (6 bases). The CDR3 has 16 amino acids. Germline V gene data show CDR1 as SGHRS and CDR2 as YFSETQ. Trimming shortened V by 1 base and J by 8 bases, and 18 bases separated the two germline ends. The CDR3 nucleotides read TGCGCCAGCAGCTTGACCGGGGACTCCCCGGGGGGGGAGCTGTTTTTT. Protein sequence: CASSLTGDSPGGELFF.

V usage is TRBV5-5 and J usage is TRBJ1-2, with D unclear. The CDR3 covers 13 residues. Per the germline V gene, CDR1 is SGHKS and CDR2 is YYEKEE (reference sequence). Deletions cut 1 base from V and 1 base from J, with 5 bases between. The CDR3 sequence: CASSLSHNYGYTF. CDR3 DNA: TGTGCCAGCAGCTTGTCACATAACTATGGCTACACCTTC.

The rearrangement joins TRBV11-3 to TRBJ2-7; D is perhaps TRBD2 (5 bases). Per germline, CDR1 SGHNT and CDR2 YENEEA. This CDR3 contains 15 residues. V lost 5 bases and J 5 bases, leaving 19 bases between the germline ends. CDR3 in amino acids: CASSPGGAFIDEQYF. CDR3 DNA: TGTGCCAGCAGCCCCGGAGGAGCCTTTATAGACGAGCAGTACTTC.